This T cell receptor beta chain stems from a study of Tregs in tolerant kidney transplant recipients. Study-wide points: Biological reproducibility was not directly addressed in this study.

On this clone itself: Its specificity is not known.

CDR1 SGHVS and CDR2 FQNEAQ come from the germline V gene. The CDR3 is made up of 16 amino acids. V gave up 6 bases and J gave up 5 bases; unmatched junction bases: 7. The nonmyeloablative bone marrow transplants came from related graft donors, with transient mixed chimerism. Thawed PBMCs were FACS-sorted into unstimulated CD4+CD25+CD127- regulatory T cells, CD4+CD25- non-regulatory cells, CD4 and CD8 cells. Data came from immunoSEQ multiplex PCR; TCRdb stores just in-frame clones and leaves some out. The sample has 74,000 or so clones, about 91% seen once; the top ten hold more than 1.5%. This chain joins TRBV7-8 and TRBJ2-7; TRBD2 agrees at 16 bases. Source: CD4+ T cells from blood (PBMCs), taken 24 months after the transplant. This clonotype originated in a human patient who received a combined kidney and bone marrow transplant. The graft donor may account for some of the T cells. CDR3 DNA sequence: TGTGCCAGCAGAGACCCGGGACTAGCGGGGGGGCACGAGCAGTACTTC. Translated: CASRDPGLAGGHEQYF.